The 21 T cell receptor beta chains below come from one sample, sequenced in a study of shared clonotypes between healthy human individuals. Assay: immunoSEQ multiplex PCR; the TCRdb copy retains only in-frame clones and omits some. The sample contains 600,000 to 800,000 clones, approximately 72% of which appear only once. The sequenced material came from memory CD4+ T cells sorted from blood. Stated subset: CD45RA-negative fraction. The receptors were sampled from a young woman in good health.

This chain connects TRBV11-2 to TRBJ1-1; 7 nucleotides match TRBD1. Germline V gene data show CDR1 as SGHAT and CDR2 as FQNNGV. The junction had 9 bases not matched to a gene; V was cut back by 3 bases and J by 2 bases. The length of the CDR3 is 16 residues. The CDR3 bases are TGTGCCAGCAGCTTCCCTTACTACAGGGGAAACACTGAAGCTTTCTTT. It codes for CASSFPYYRGNTEAFF.

The gene calls are TRBV6-6 and TRBJ1-2; D possibly corresponds to TRBD1 (5 bases). The CDR3 has 13 amino acids. Per the germline V gene, CDR1 is MNHNY and CDR2 is SVGAGI (reference sequence). The V end was cut by 6 bases, the J end by 4 bases, with 12 bases between. CDR3 nucleotide sequence: TGTGCCAGCAGCCGGGGGGAAGGCTATGGCTACACCTTC. Translating gives CASSRGEGYGYTF.

The V and J genes are TRBV7-6 and TRBJ2-1; 7 bases align to TRBD2. The CDR3 covers 15 residues. With 3 bases clipped from V and 8 bases from J, the junction kept 10 bases outside the gene matches. Germline values: CDR1 SGHVS, CDR2 FNYEAQ. The CDR3 region is CASSFFLRGGDEQFF. The CDR3 bases are TGTGCCAGCAGCTTTTTTCTACGGGGAGGGGATGAGCAGTTCTTC.

This chain connects TRBV28 to TRBJ2-4; 11 positions agree with TRBD2. Germline CDR1 and CDR2: MDHEN and SYDVKM. The CDR3 is 15 residues long. Trimming took 6 bases from V and 5 from J; bases not matched to a gene: 6. This CDR3 reads CASRATSGSQNIQYF. CDR3 coding DNA: TGTGCCAGCAGGGCAACTAGCGGGAGTCAAAACATTCAGTACTTC.

This clone appeared a single time. The chain carries TRBV6-1 and TRBJ2-1, with D possibly being TRBD2 (6 bases). Trimming shortened V by 7 bases and J by 10 bases, and 14 bases separated the two germline ends. CDR3 length: 12 amino acids. Germline V gives CDR1 MNHNS, CDR2 SASEGT. The CDR3 DNA is TGTGCCAGCAAACGGGGGACCAGCGAGCAGTTCTTC. Its protein is CASKRGTSEQFF.

The chain couples TRBV7-2 to TRBJ2-5; 8 bases map to TRBD2. Germline V lookup: CDR1 SGHTA, CDR2 FQGNSA. This CDR3 spans 16 amino acids. V was pared by 0 bases and J by 5 bases, with 8 bases of the junction left unmatched. The CDR3 DNA follows: TGTGCCAGCAGCTTAGCGGGAGCGGGAGTAAAGGAGACCCAGTACTTC. Protein product: CASSLAGAGVKETQYF. Using reference TRBV7-2 and TRBJ2-5 for the parts outside the CDR3, the full variable domain is GAGVSQSPSNKVTEKGKDVELRCDPISGHTALYWYRQSLGQGLEFLIYFQGNSAPDKSGLPSDRFSAERTGGSVSTLTIQRTQQEDSAVYLCASSLAGAGVKETQYFGPGTRLLVL.

This clone was observed a few times. Within the sample, other DNA sequences also encode this same CDR3. V gene TRBV27 combines with J gene TRBJ2-7; unclear D gene. CDR3 length: 13 amino acids. The V end was cut by 5 bases, the J end by 3 bases, with 11 bases between. Germline V gene data show CDR1 as MNHEY and CDR2 as SMNVEV (reference sequence). As DNA, the CDR3 is TGTGCCAGCAGTCCACTTGACAACTACGAGCAGTACTTC. Encoded protein: CASSPLDNYEQYF.

The rearrangement joins TRBV28 to TRBJ2-6; D uncertain. Germline V gene data show CDR1 as MDHEN and CDR2 as SYDVKM. The CDR3 loop spans 16 amino acids. The germline V and J ends were trimmed by 6 bases and 0 bases, with 12 bases remaining between them. CDR3 sequence (DNA): TGTGCCAGCAGCTCACCCTCATCCTCTGGGGCCAACGTCCTGACTTTC. Protein sequence: CASSSPSSSGANVLTF.

This chain uses TRBV5-1 with TRBJ1-4, with D maybe TRBD1 (5 bases). CDR1 is SGHRS and CDR2 is YFSETQ in the germline V gene. This CDR3 spans 14 amino acids. Trimming cost V 2 bases and J 8 bases, with 13 bases left between them. In DNA form, the CDR3 reads TGCGCCAGCAGCTTCGGCAGGGTTGGCGAAAAACTGTTTTTT. Translation gives CASSFGRVGEKLFF.

This clone was counted once. This chain connects TRBV27 to TRBJ2-2; possibly TRBD2 for D (6 bases). Between the trimmed V and J ends, which lost 3 bases and 0 bases, there was a span of 8 bases. Germline assignment: CDR1 MNHEY and CDR2 SMNVEV (reference sequence). The CDR3 is made up of 15 amino acids. CDR3 DNA sequence: TGTGCCAGCAGTTTGCGGGGAACGAACACCGGGGAGCTGTTTTTT. It specifies CASSLRGTNTGELFF.

This clone was recorded a few times. The sample holds other DNA sequences that translate to the same CDR3. The chain uses TRBV18 and TRBJ2-3; D ambiguous. CDR1 KGHSH and CDR2 LQKENI come from the germline V gene. Between the trimmed V and J ends, which lost 3 bases and 0 bases, there was a span of 4 bases. The CDR3 is made up of 13 amino acids. This CDR3 reads CASSPTSTDTQYF. The CDR3 coding sequence is TGTGCCAGCTCACCCACTAGCACAGATACGCAGTATTTT. Variable domain in full (rest from reference TRBV18 and TRBJ2-3): NAGVMQNPRHLVRRRGQEARLRCSPMKGHSHVYWYRQLPEEGLKFMVYLQKENIIDESGMPKERFSAEFPKEGPSILRIQQVVRGDSAAYFCASSPTSTDTQYFGPGTRLTVL.

The CDR3 DNA is TGTGCCAGCAGAGGACAGGGGAAGTGGGAGACCCAGTACTTC. It yields the protein CASRGQGKWETQYF. The chain has TRBV5-6 and TRBJ2-5, with TRBD1 identical over 9 bases. The CDR3 is 14 amino acids. Germline V lookup: CDR1 SGHDT, CDR2 YYEEEE. The junction had 7 bases not matched to a gene; V was cut back by 5 bases and J by 5 bases.

In this sample, this clone turned up a few times. This chain connects TRBV30 to TRBJ2-7; 11 bases map to TRBD2. After removal of 3 bases from V and 1 base from J, the junction contained 11 bases not matched to a gene. This CDR3 spans 17 amino acids. Germline V gives CDR1 GTSNPN, CDR2 SVGIG (reference sequence). As DNA, the CDR3 is TGTGCCTGGAGCCCCCGATCTAGCGGGAGGCTATCCTACGAGCAGTACTTC. The encoded protein is CAWSPRSSGRLSYEQYF.

V usage is TRBV18 and J usage is TRBJ2-5; 9 bases agree with TRBD2. The CDR3 is made up of 17 amino acids. Germline loops: CDR1 KGHSH, CDR2 LQKENI. Unmatched junction bases numbered 11, after V lost 3 bases and J lost 3 bases. The CDR3 DNA is TGTGCCAGCTCACCCCGAGCGGGAGGAACGTTGAAAGAGACCCAGTACTTC. Translation gives CASSPRAGGTLKETQYF. The full variable domain, with the rest looked up from reference TRBV18 and TRBJ2-5, is NAGVMQNPRHLVRRRGQEARLRCSPMKGHSHVYWYRQLPEEGLKFMVYLQKENIIDESGMPKERFSAEFPKEGPSILRIQQVVRGDSAAYFCASSPRAGGTLKETQYFGPGTRLLVL.

This clone was detected only once. CDR3 nucleotide sequence: TGTGCCACCAAGCGGGAGGGCCGGTACAATGAGCAGTTCTTC. This sequence encodes CATKREGRYNEQFF. V gene TRBV19 combines with J gene TRBJ2-1; 10 bases are a match to TRBD2. J was trimmed by 4 bases and V by 10 bases; bases with no gene match: 7. CDR3 length: 14 amino acids. From germline, CDR1 is LNHDA and CDR2 SQIVND (reference sequence). Full variable domain (outside the CDR3, taken from reference TRBV19 and TRBJ2-1): DGGITQSPKYLFRKEGQNVTLSCEQNLNHDAMYWYRQDPGQGLRLIYYSQIVNDFQKGDIAEGYSVSREKKESFPLTVTSAQKNPTAFYLCATKREGRYNEQFFGPGTRLTVL.

The V call is TRBV19, the J call TRBJ2-2; D is unresolved. CDR1 is LNHDA, CDR2 SQIVND, per germline (reference sequence). The CDR3 has 15 amino acids. V dropped 5 bases and J dropped 6 bases, with 16 bases sitting between them. The CDR3 is CASSFPPQSAGELFF. The CDR3 DNA reads as TGTGCCAGTAGTTTCCCGCCGCAATCGGCCGGGGAGCTGTTTTTT.

The chain combines TRBV7-2 with TRBJ1-3; D is perhaps TRBD1 (5 bases). Germline V gives CDR1 SGHTA, CDR2 FQGNSA. The CDR3 contains 12 residues. Between the trimmed V and J ends, which lost 5 bases and 4 bases, there was a span of 6 bases. CDR3 nucleotide sequence: TGTGCCAGCAGCCGGGGGGGAAACACCATATATTTT. It encodes CASSRGGNTIYF.

This clone has a handful of counts. The chain links TRBV7-9 to TRBJ2-5; maybe TRBD2 (5 bases). The V end was cut by 5 bases, the J end by 5 bases, with 12 bases between. There are 13 residues in the CDR3. Looked up from germline, CDR1 is SEHNR and CDR2 is FQNEAQ (reference sequence). CDR3: CASSAGGWETQYF. Here the CDR3 DNA reads TGTGCCAGCAGCGCGGGTGGGTGGGAGACCCAGTACTTC.

The chain combines TRBV6-1 with TRBJ1-5, with a possible D match to TRBD1 (6 bases). V was cut by 8 bases and J by 7 bases, with 15 bases left in between. The CDR3 sequence is 13 residues long. Germline V gene lookup returns CDR1 MNHNS and CDR2 SASEGT. CDR3 DNA: TGTGCCAGCGTTCACAGGGTTATGCAGCCCCAGCATTTT. This gives the protein CASVHRVMQPQHF.

This clone was counted once. The chain employs TRBV7-1 and TRBJ2-5, with D possibly being TRBD1 (6 bases). TRBV7-1 belongs to the ORF category, with a function that is uncertain. Trimming stripped 3 bases from V and 7 bases from J, with 18 bases between. The CDR3 runs to 15 residues. CDR3 protein: CASSSPTGTLGTQYF. The CDR3 DNA is TGTGCCAGCAGCTCCCCCACAGGGACCCTAGGGACCCAGTACTTC.

This clone appeared a single time. The chain combines TRBV7-2 with TRBJ1-5; a weak D match, TRBD1 (6 bases). Germline CDR1 is SGHTA and CDR2 is FQGNSA. The CDR3 length is 15 residues. V was cut by 3 bases and J by 5 bases, with 14 bases left in between. The CDR3: CASSFGGQIDQPQHF. Here the CDR3 DNA reads TGTGCCAGCAGCTTCGGCGGACAGATAGATCAGCCCCAGCATTTT.